Listed below are T cell receptor beta chains from one sample, sequenced in a study of blood T cells in healthy people across ages. MiXCR, applied by TCRdb to the 5' RACE reads, yields one record per CDR3 protein. The data hold almost 1 million distinct CDR3 sequences, with roughly 50% observed a single time. The sequencing input was blood. These receptors came from a woman aged 55-69 years in good health. Both conserved end residues are part of each CDR3. Each record gives: J gene, D gene, V gene, clone size, CDR3 DNA, CDR3 protein. The D gene is left open where the match is weak. Expanded clones are given a class, and other clones once, few, many or no size at all.

>TRBJ2-7|TRBD2|TRBV27|.
TGTGCCAGCATCCCACATTCAGCTAGCGGAGTTTACGAGCAGTACTTC
CASIPHSASGVYEQYF
>TRBJ1-1|.|TRBV11-3|.
TGTGCCAGCAGCCCAAAAGGGGGCACTGAAGCTTTCTTT
CASSPKGGTEAFF
>TRBJ2-6|.|TRBV4-1|.
TGCGCCAGCAGCTGGGGTAGGGCAACTGGGGCCAACGTCCTGACTTTC
CASSWGRATGANVLTF
>TRBJ2-5|.|TRBV29-1|.
TGCAGCGTTGATAAGGGTGGGGACGCTCGGTACTTC
CSVDKGGDARYF
>TRBJ2-7|.|TRBV12-3/TRBV12-4|few
TGTGCCAGCAGTTTAGCGGGAGGCGCCTCCTACGAGCAGTACTTC
CASSLAGGASYEQYF
>TRBJ2-6|TRBD1|TRBV7-2|few
TGTGCCAGCAGTGACAGGGTTGGGGCCAACGTCCTGACTTTC
CASSDRVGANVLTF
>TRBJ2-4|TRBD1|TRBV20-1|once
TGCAGTGCTCGCCCCCTCCGGGACAGGGGTCGCACCGCTCCAGCCAAAAACATTCAGTACTTC
CSARPLRDRGRTAPAKNIQYF
>TRBJ2-7|.|TRBV4-3|.
TGCGCCTCCGGGGATGGGTCGAACTCCTACAATGAGCAGTACTTC
CASGDGSNSYNEQYF
>TRBJ2-1|.|TRBV28|.
TGTGCCAGCAGTTTAAGGGAGCCCTACAATGAGCAGTTCTTC
CASSLREPYNEQFF
>TRBJ2-7|.|TRBV5-4|.
TGTGCCAGCAGCTTGATGTTAGGGCAGACCTACGAGCAGTACTTC
CASSLMLGQTYEQYF